The clone carrying this T cell receptor beta chain was recorded once. Antigen unknown. The sample belongs to a study of T cells in localized non-small cell lung cancer. The study, taken as a whole, reports: Appearances in adjacent lung were noted for a median 57 of the top 100 tumor clones. Among blood samples, higher T cell density accompanied longer overall survival.

Profiled with immunoSEQ multiplex PCR; TCRdb holds only in-frame clones, not every one. This table has 45,000 or so clones, around 81% appearing once. The receptor was isolated from a man aged 35-75 years with stage III lung adenocarcinoma. The sample in question was peripheral blood mononuclear cells, obtained before any cancer treatment.

This CDR3 reads CASSWDSGYEQYF. In DNA form, the CDR3 reads TGTGCCAGCAGTTGGGACAGCGGCTACGAGCAGTACTTC. The chain carries TRBV6-6 and TRBJ2-7, with 7 bases lining up with TRBD1. This CDR3 contains 13 residues. Trimming at V came to 4 bases and at J to 3 bases, leaving 3 bases not matched to a gene. Germline V gives CDR1 MNHNY, CDR2 SVGAGI (reference sequence).